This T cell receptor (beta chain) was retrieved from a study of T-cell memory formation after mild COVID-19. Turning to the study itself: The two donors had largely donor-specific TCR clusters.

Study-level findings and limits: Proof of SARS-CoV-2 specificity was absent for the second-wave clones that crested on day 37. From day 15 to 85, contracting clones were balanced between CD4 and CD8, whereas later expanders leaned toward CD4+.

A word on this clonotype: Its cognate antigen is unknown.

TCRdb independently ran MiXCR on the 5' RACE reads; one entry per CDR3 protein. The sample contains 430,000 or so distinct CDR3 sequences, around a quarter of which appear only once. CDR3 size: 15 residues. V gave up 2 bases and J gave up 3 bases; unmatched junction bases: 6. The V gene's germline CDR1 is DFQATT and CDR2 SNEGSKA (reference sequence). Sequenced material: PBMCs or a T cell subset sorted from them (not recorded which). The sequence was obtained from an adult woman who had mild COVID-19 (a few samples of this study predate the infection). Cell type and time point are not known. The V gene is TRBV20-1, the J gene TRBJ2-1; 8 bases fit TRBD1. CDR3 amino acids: CSARWTGTFYNEQFF. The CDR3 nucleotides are TGCAGTGCTAGATGGACAGGGACCTTCTACAATGAGCAGTTCTTC.